The TCR beta chain under discussion was sequenced for a study of beta chain features in type 1 diabetes. Whole-study context: Sorted cells, about 98,000,000 in number, were examined across all samples.

General study points: PCR might pick shorter templates more often, in the same way for patients and controls. For Type 1 diabetes patients, all four CD4+ subsets carried TCRB CDR3s that were moderately but significantly shorter. Within the patient group, naive, central memory and Treg TCRB repertoires appeared more similar to each other than within healthy donors.

Sorted cells reached over 95% purity in every population. This clone was recorded a few times. The antigen is unknown. Trimming at V came to 3 bases and at J to 3 bases, leaving 4 bases not matched to a gene. CDR3 length: 14 amino acids. Germline V lookup: CDR1 SGHTA, CDR2 FQGTGA. As every portion of the isolated RNA was reverse transcribed, the sequencing read expressed TCRB transcripts. Some clones are missing from TCRdb's copy, which holds only in-frame ones; the method was immunoSEQ multiplex PCR. The table has about 370,000 clones, about 10% seen once. The material sequenced was central memory CD4+ T cells from blood. The chain carries TRBV7-3 and TRBJ1-1; 7 bases fit TRBD1. This TCR was sampled from a young man with type 1 diabetes. The CDR3 nucleotides are TGTGCCAGCAGCTTGGACAGGAGCTACACTGAAGCTTTCTTT. This sequence encodes CASSLDRSYTEAFF.